Listed here are 20 T cell receptor beta chains from one sample, sequenced in a study of T-cell memory formation after mild COVID-19. TCRdb passed the 5' RACE reads through MiXCR, listing each CDR3 protein once. The sample has about 290,000 distinct CDR3 sequences; more than 15% are singletons. Material for sequencing was PBMCs or a T cell subset sorted from them (not recorded which). The receptor set was obtained from a man younger than 35 who had mild COVID-19 (a few samples of this study predate the infection). Cell type and time point are not known.

The chain joins TRBV16 to TRBJ1-5; a weak D match, TRBD1 (6 bases). Germline V gene sequence: CDR1 KGHSY, CDR2 FQNENV. Trimming shortened V by 3 bases and J by 4 bases, and 13 bases separated the two germline ends. This CDR3 has 15 amino acids. The CDR3 DNA reads TGTGCCAGCAGCCAGCAGGGGATACGGAATCAGCCCCAGCATTTT. Residues: CASSQQGIRNQPQHF.

This clonotype showed up just a few times. The rearrangement joins TRBV2 to TRBJ2-7; the match to TRBD1 covers 7 bases. Germline V gene lookup returns CDR1 SNHLY and CDR2 FYNNEI. The CDR3 is made up of 12 amino acids. With 11 bases clipped from V and 2 bases from J, the junction kept 6 bases outside the gene matches. The CDR3 region is CAGGRGTYEQYV. DNA for the CDR3: TGTGCCGGGGGCAGGGGGACCTACGAGCAGTACGTC.

V is TRBV6-1 and J is TRBJ1-2; the D is unclear. V lost 0 bases and J 2 bases, leaving 7 bases between the germline ends. The CDR3 runs 14 residues. Germline CDR1 is MNHNS and CDR2 is SASEGT. CDR3 loop: CASSEAMENYGYTF. CDR3 coding DNA: TGTGCCAGCAGTGAAGCGATGGAAAACTATGGCTACACCTTC.

This clonotype came up a few times. This rearrangement joins TRBV7-8 to TRBJ2-7; 9 nucleotides match TRBD1. Germline lookup yields CDR1 SGHVS and CDR2 FQNEAQ. Germline trimming cut 5 bases from V and 9 bases from J; bases unmatched to any gene: 23. The CDR3 extends over 18 amino acids. As DNA, the CDR3 is TGTGCCAGCAGCGCCACCCGGGACAGGGCACCGGTACGCATTGGGCAGTACGTC. Encoded protein: CASSATRDRAPVRIGQYV.

This clonotype appeared many times. V gene TRBV7-2 combines with J gene TRBJ2-3; 7 nucleotides match TRBD2. CDR1 SGHTA and CDR2 FQGNSA come from the germline V gene. Trimming removed 1 base from V and 1 base from J; junction bases left unmatched: 2. The CDR3 is 15 residues long. CDR3 DNA: TGTGCCAGCAGCTTAGGGGCGGGGGGCACAGATACGCAGTATTTT. Translation: CASSLGAGGTDTQYF. The full variable domain, in which reference TRBV7-2 and TRBJ2-3 provide the parts outside the CDR3, is GAGVSQSPSNKVTEKGKDVELRCDPISGHTALYWYRQSLGQGLEFLIYFQGNSAPDKSGLPSDRFSAERTGGSVSTLTIQRTQQEDSAVYLCASSLGAGGTDTQYFGPGTRLTVL.

This clonotype came up a few times. The chain carries TRBV27 and TRBJ1-2, with D perhaps TRBD1 (5 bases). The germline CDR1 and CDR2 sequences are MNHEY and SMNVEV (reference sequence). The CDR3 loop spans 13 amino acids. V was cut by 9 bases and J by 6 bases, with 17 bases left in between. The CDR3 loop is CARASGYRNGYTF. CDR3 coding DNA: TGTGCCAGGGCGTCAGGGTATCGAAATGGCTACACCTTC.

The rearrangement joins TRBV7-9 to TRBJ2-2; TRBD1 agrees at 10 bases. CDR1 is SEHNR, CDR2 FQNEAQ, per germline (reference sequence). This CDR3 spans 16 amino acids. Trimming took 3 bases from V and 4 from J; bases not matched to a gene: 5. CDR3 residues: CASSFHGTGATGELFF. The CDR3 DNA reads as TGTGCCAGCAGCTTCCACGGGACAGGGGCCACCGGGGAGCTGTTTTTT.

This clonotype has more than one count but fewer than ten. The CDR3 loop is CSASPRGRETQYF. In DNA, the CDR3 is TGCAGTGCTTCACCGCGGGGGCGGGAGACCCAGTACTTC. V gene TRBV20-1 combines with J gene TRBJ2-5; D is perhaps TRBD2 (7 bases). The CDR3 consists of 13 residues. In germline, CDR1 is DFQATT, CDR2 SNEGSKA (reference sequence). V lost 5 bases and J 5 bases, leaving 15 bases between the germline ends.

This clonotype was found many times. The chain employs TRBV28 and TRBJ2-5, with D perhaps matching TRBD1 (6 bases). Trimming shortened V by 6 bases and J by 5 bases, and 16 bases separated the two germline ends. Germline lookup yields CDR1 MDHEN and CDR2 SYDVKM. The CDR3 spans 14 residues. The CDR3 spells CASRGRGRWETQYF. In nucleotides, the CDR3 is TGTGCCAGCAGGGGAAGGGGGAGATGGGAGACCCAGTACTTC. The full variable domain, with the rest looked up from reference TRBV28 and TRBJ2-5, is DVKVTQSSRYLVKRTGEKVFLECVQDMDHENMFWYRQDPGLGLRLIYFSYDVKMKEKGDIPEGYSVSREKKERFSLILESASTNQTSMYLCASRGRGRWETQYFGPGTRLLVL.

The V call is TRBV4-3, the J call TRBJ2-3; the D is unclear. The ends were cut back, 5 bases at V and 2 bases at J, with 14 bases in the middle. Per germline, CDR1 LGHNA and CDR2 YSLEER. This CDR3 comprises 15 residues. CDR3 in DNA: TGCGCCAGCAGCGAGCACCCAGGTTCCACAGATACGCAGTATTTT. Amino acids: CASSEHPGSTDTQYF.

This clonotype was seen a few times. V gene TRBV10-3 combines with J gene TRBJ1-2; 7 bases agree with TRBD1. V trimming: 7 bases; J trimming: 2 bases; junction bases outside the gene matches: 10. The CDR3 loop spans 15 amino acids. Germline V gives CDR1 ENHRY, CDR2 SYGVKD. This CDR3 is CAIKGGPGQNYGYTF. In nucleotides, the CDR3 is TGTGCCATCAAAGGGGGCCCGGGACAAAACTATGGCTACACCTTC.

The chain uses TRBV10-3 and TRBJ1-6, with a weak D call TRBD1 (5 bases). V lost 5 bases and J lost 10, with 15 bases in between. Germline V CDR1 and CDR2: ENHRY, SYGVKD. CDR3 length equals 14 residues. The DNA of the CDR3 is TGTGCCATCAGTAGCCGAATGGGGGGATCACCCCTCCACTTT. Amino acids: CAISSRMGGSPLHF.

The chain uses TRBV5-5 and TRBJ2-3; no reliable D call. Trimming pared 0 bases from V and 12 bases from J, leaving 11 bases between. CDR1 is SGHKS and CDR2 is YYEKEE in the germline V gene (reference sequence). The CDR3 runs 12 residues. Here the CDR3 reads CASSLEGSLQYF. The DNA for the CDR3 is TGTGCCAGCAGCTTGGAGGGCAGTCTCCAGTATTTT.

The chain couples TRBV11-2 to TRBJ1-6, with D possibly matching TRBD1 (6 bases). Trimming cost V 4 bases and J 8 bases, with 12 bases left between them. CDR3 length: 14 amino acids. Germline CDR1 reads SGHAT; CDR2 reads FQNNGV. This CDR3 is CASSSWTDHSPLHF. CDR3 DNA: TGTGCCAGCAGCTCGTGGACAGACCATTCACCCCTCCACTTT.

This clonotype was seen only a few times. The chain couples TRBV5-6 to TRBJ2-3; D uncertain. Per the germline V gene, CDR1 is SGHDT and CDR2 is YYEEEE. This CDR3 is 13 amino acids long. V was trimmed by 4 bases and J by 5 bases, leaving 11 bases between them. CDR3 protein: CASSRKSVDTQYF. DNA of the CDR3: TGTGCCAGCAGCCGGAAGAGTGTAGATACGCAGTATTTT. The full variable domain, with the rest looked up from reference TRBV5-6 and TRBJ2-3, is DAGVTQSPTHLIKTRGQQVTLRCSPKSGHDTVSWYQQALGQGPQFIFQYYEEEERQRGNFPDRFSGHQFPNYSSELNVNALLLGDSALYLCASSRKSVDTQYFGPGTRLTVL.

Only a few counts were recorded for this clonotype. The chain employs TRBV27 and TRBJ2-7; D is uncertain. Germline V lookup: CDR1 MNHEY, CDR2 SMNVEV (reference sequence). This CDR3 has 14 amino acids. Trimming stripped 4 bases from V and 2 bases from J, with 12 bases between. This CDR3 is CASSSTAIAYEQYF. CDR3 sequence (DNA): TGTGCCAGCAGTTCCACAGCGATCGCCTACGAGCAGTACTTC.

The genes are TRBV9 and TRBJ1-2; possible D gene TRBD1, 6 bases. V shed 0 bases and J shed 7 bases, with 10 bases lying between them. This CDR3 spans 13 amino acids. Germline CDR1 reads SGDLS; CDR2 reads YYNGEE. Written as DNA, the CDR3 is TGTGCCAGCAGCGTAGGGGACACGTTTGGCTACACCTTC. Translating gives CASSVGDTFGYTF.

This clonotype was observed a handful of times. The chain is built from TRBV10-3 and TRBJ2-5; weak D call: TRBD2 (5 bases). There are 14 residues in the CDR3. V lost 2 bases to trimming and J lost 1 base, with 8 bases between them. CDR1 ENHRY and CDR2 SYGVKD come from the germline V gene. CDR3 region: CAISEASRQETQYF. The CDR3 DNA sequence: TGTGCCATCAGTGAGGCTAGCCGCCAAGAGACCCAGTACTTC.

This clonotype was seen many times. The J gene is TRBJ2-3, the V gene TRBV7-2; 11 nucleotides line up with TRBD2. There are 14 residues in the CDR3. The germline V gene has CDR1 SGHTA and CDR2 FQGNSA. V lost 5 bases to trimming and J lost 7 bases; unmatched junction nucleotides: 5. CDR3 amino acids: CASSQTSGENTQYF. In nucleotides, the CDR3 is TGTGCCAGCAGCCAGACTAGCGGGGAGAATACGCAGTATTTT.

Many counts were recorded for this clonotype. This chain joins TRBV7-3 and TRBJ2-7; D is tentatively TRBD1 or TRBD2 (5 bases each). Germline CDR1 is SGHTA and CDR2 is FQGTGA. Between the trimmed V and J ends, which lost 5 bases and 4 bases, there was a span of 12 bases. The CDR3 has 13 amino acids. CDR3: CASSRDAGYEQYF. For the CDR3, the DNA is TGTGCCAGCAGCCGGGACGCCGGATACGAGCAGTACTTC.